The rows below give T cell receptor beta chains drawn from one sample of a study of shared clonotypes between healthy human individuals. Here immunoSEQ multiplex PCR was the method, and the copy in TCRdb shows in-frame clones only, minus some. The data contain about 2.2 million clones, around 93% of them seen just once; the ten biggest clones take up under 2%. The sequenced sample was naive CD8+ T cells from PBMCs. The receptor set was obtained from a man between 18 and 35 years old in good health. Some clones in this sample may be carry-over from other donors' samples. CDR3s include the opening cysteine and the closing phenylalanine or tryptophan. Each record gives: V gene, D gene, J gene, clone size, CDR3 DNA, CDR3 protein. D genes are given only for firm matches. Expanded clones get a size class; other rows say once, few or many, or leave the size out.

TRBV7-9	NA	TRBJ1-2	NA	TGTGCCAGCAGCCCCCCCTTGAACTATGGCTACACCTTC	CASSPPLNYGYTF
TRBV7-9	TRBD1	TRBJ2-7	NA	TGTGCCAGCAGCTTAGAGGACAGGGAGTTCGAGCAGTACTTC	CASSLEDREFEQYF
TRBV4-3	NA	TRBJ2-7	NA	TGCGCCAGCAGCCAAGATGCAGGTGACGAGCAGTACTTC	CASSQDAGDEQYF
TRBV28	TRBD2	TRBJ2-7	once	TGTGCCAGCAGCTATATCTCCCAGACCAGCGGGAGAGACGAGCAGTACTTC	CASSYISQTSGRDEQYF
TRBV7-9	NA	TRBJ1-3	once	TGTGCCAGCAGCTTAGCGTACGTTGCAGCCTCTGGAAACACCATATATTTT	CASSLAYVAASGNTIYF
TRBV11-1	TRBD1	TRBJ2-7	NA	TGTGCCAGCAGCTTAAACTACAGGGGATCCTACGAGCAGTACTTC	CASSLNYRGSYEQYF
TRBV19	NA	TRBJ2-1	NA	TGTGCCAGTAGCCACCGACTAGGAGACAATGAGCAGTTCTTC	CASSHRLGDNEQFF
TRBV19	NA	TRBJ2-2	NA	TGTGCCAGTAGTATAGAGGGTGCGACCGGGGAGCTGTTTTTT	CASSIEGATGELFF
TRBV28	NA	TRBJ1-5	NA	TGTGCCAGCAGCTCGAGAGGGGTCCTTAGCAATCAGCCCCAGCATTTT	CASSSRGVLSNQPQHF
TRBV10-3	NA	TRBJ2-3	NA	TGTGCCATCAGGGAACGGCTGTCGGGGTTAGGCACAGATACGCAGTATTTT	CAIRERLSGLGTDTQYF
TRBV15	NA	TRBJ2-5	NA	TGTGCCACCAGCAGAGATATTGTACAGAGAACTCAAGAGACCCAGTACTTC	CATSRDIVQRTQETQYF
TRBV5-5	NA	TRBJ2-7	few	TGTGCCAGCAGCTTGGGGGACGAGCAGTACTTC	CASSLGDEQYF
TRBV28	NA	TRBJ2-7	NA	TGTGCCAGCAGTGGGTTGGACGGCCCCTACGAGCAGTACTTC	CASSGLDGPYEQYF
TRBV28	NA	TRBJ1-5	NA	TGTGCCAGCAGTTTCCTCACGGATTATAGCAATCAGCCCCAGCATTTT	CASSFLTDYSNQPQHF
TRBV11-2	NA	TRBJ1-4	few	TGTGCCAGCAGGGGGGACTCTCGGAAACTGTTTTTT	CASRGDSRKLFF
TRBV6-1	TRBD1	TRBJ1-5	once	TGTGCCAGCAGTGAATGGGGACAGGGGGCCCAGCCCCAGCATTTT	CASSEWGQGAQPQHF
TRBV9	TRBD1	TRBJ2-7	NA	TGTGCCAGCAGCCCCGGGACAGGGGGGTCATACGAGCAGTACTTC	CASSPGTGGSYEQYF
TRBV28	TRBD1	TRBJ1-2	NA	TGTGCCAGCAACTACCAGACAGGGATTTTCTATGGCTACGCCTTC	CASNYQTGIFYGYAF
TRBV27	NA	TRBJ2-7	NA	TGTGCCAGCAGTTTACAGGGGTCATGGTCCTACGAGCAGTACTTC	CASSLQGSWSYEQYF
TRBV7-9	TRBD1	TRBJ2-7	NA	TGTGCCAGCAGCTTTTTCTTAGGGGACAGGGCGTACGAGCAGTACTTC	CASSFFLGDRAYEQYF
TRBV25-1	NA	TRBJ1-2	NA	TGTGCCAGCAGTGAGACCATGGGGGGGACGGACGGCTACACCTTC	CASSETMGGTDGYTF
TRBV4-3	NA	TRBJ2-2	NA	TGCGCCAGCAGCCAGAATGCCAGGGTAGACACCGGGGAGCTGTTTTTT	CASSQNARVDTGELFF
TRBV6-5	NA	TRBJ1-1	NA	TGTGCCTCCGTGGGTCAGTTGAACACTGAAGCTTTCTTT	CASVGQLNTEAFF
TRBV29-1	NA	TRBJ2-1	NA	TGCAGCGGTAAAGGTTTTGAGGGGGGTAATTGGAATGAGCAGTTCTTC	CSGKGFEGGNWNEQFF
TRBV4-3	NA	TRBJ1-2	NA	TGCGCCAGCAGCCAAGATCGAGGATCGGGGGATTATGGCTACACCTTC	CASSQDRGSGDYGYTF
TRBV5-6	NA	TRBJ2-7	NA	TGTGCCAGCAGCCCGGGGGACAGTGAGTACGAGCAGTACTTC	CASSPGDSEYEQYF
TRBV7-9	NA	TRBJ2-2	NA	TGTGCCAGCAGCGACGACAGGAAAGGAATAACCGGGGAGCTGTTTTTT	CASSDDRKGITGELFF
TRBV5-1	TRBD2	TRBJ2-1	NA	TGCGCCAGCAGCCCGACCGGAGCGGGAGTCGTGGATGAGCAGTTCTTC	CASSPTGAGVVDEQFF
TRBV28	NA	TRBJ2-2	NA	TGTGCCAGCAGATTCCTAGCAGCTGGGGAGCTGTTTTTT	CASRFLAAGELFF
TRBV27	NA	TRBJ2-3	NA	TGTGCCAGCAGTTTGTTGGGATCAGGTACGCAGTATTTT	CASSLLGSGTQYF
TRBV5-1	NA	TRBJ1-1	NA	TGCGCCAGCAGCTTGGGGCGGGGGTTCGACACTGAAGCTTTCTTT	CASSLGRGFDTEAFF
TRBV5-1	NA	TRBJ1-1	NA	TGCGCCAGTTCCCACAGGGAGGACACTGAAGCTTTCTTT	CASSHREDTEAFF
TRBV19	TRBD2	TRBJ2-7	NA	TGTGCCAGTAGTATTTCGCTAGCGGTCTACGAGCAGTACTTC	CASSISLAVYEQYF
TRBV27	NA	TRBJ2-7	NA	TGTGCCAGCAGTTTATCCCCTGAGGGCATCTCCTACGAGCAGTACTTC	CASSLSPEGISYEQYF
TRBV29-1	NA	TRBJ1-1	NA	TGCAGCGTGGACCCAGGGTTTCTCACTGAAGCTTTCTTT	CSVDPGFLTEAFF
TRBV6-6	NA	TRBJ2-7	NA	TGTGCCAGCAGCCCCGAAACTCTCGAGCAGTACTTC	CASSPETLEQYF
TRBV27	TRBD1	TRBJ1-5	NA	TGTGCCAGCAGTGCATCCGGGACAGTAGGGGATCAGCCCCAGCATTTT	CASSASGTVGDQPQHF
TRBV29-1	NA	TRBJ2-3	NA	TGCAGCGTGGCCCCCGGAGTCTCGACCCCAGATACGCAGTATTTT	CSVAPGVSTPDTQYF
TRBV19	NA	TRBJ1-1	NA	TGTGCCAGTAGTATAGACCGACGCGGGAGGACTGAAGCTTTCTTT	CASSIDRRGRTEAFF
TRBV28	TRBD1	TRBJ2-2	NA	TGTGCCAGCAGTCCTCAGGGGGCGGGCGGGGAGCTGTTTTTT	CASSPQGAGGELFF
TRBV9	NA	TRBJ2-7	once	TGTGCCAGCAGCGCAGCCGTAGGGAGGAACTACGAGCAGTACTTC	CASSAAVGRNYEQYF
TRBV30	NA	TRBJ2-1	NA	TGTGCCTGGAGTGGGGAGGCCAATGAGCAGTTCTTC	CAWSGEANEQFF
TRBV11-2	NA	TRBJ1-2	NA	TGTGCCAGCAGCTTAGAGGCCAGGGTGGGCTATGGCTACACCTTC	CASSLEARVGYGYTF
TRBV28	TRBD2	TRBJ2-7	NA	TGTGCCAGCAGTTTTGAACTAGCGGGAGGAGGGGCCTACGAGCAGTACTTC	CASSFELAGGGAYEQYF
TRBV5-4	TRBD1	TRBJ1-1	NA	TGTGCCAGCAGGAGGGACAGGGGCACTGAAGCTTTCTTT	CASRRDRGTEAFF
TRBV7-2	NA	TRBJ2-5	NA	TGTGCCAGCAGCTTGAGCAGGGCAGCTCAAGAGACCCAGTACTTC	CASSLSRAAQETQYF
TRBV28	TRBD2	TRBJ2-1	NA	TGTGCCAGCAGTTTATCTGGCGGGAGGTACGATGAGCAGTTCTTC	CASSLSGGRYDEQFF
TRBV7-9	NA	TRBJ2-7	NA	TGTGCCAGCAGCTTACCGGGGGCGTCCCACGAGCAGTACTTC	CASSLPGASHEQYF
TRBV18	NA	TRBJ1-2	NA	TGTGCCAGCTCACCACCGTCGACCAATGGCTACACCTTC	CASSPPSTNGYTF
TRBV10-1	TRBD2	TRBJ2-3	NA	TGCGCCAGCAGTGATGCAGGACTAGTGCAGTATTTT	CASSDAGLVQYF
TRBV6-5	NA	TRBJ2-1	NA	TGTGCCAGCAGTTACGGAGTGTCTTACAATGAGCAGTTCTTC	CASSYGVSYNEQFF
TRBV9	NA	TRBJ2-1	NA	TGTGCCAGCAGCCGAACCTACAATGAGCAGTTCTTC	CASSRTYNEQFF